Listed below are T cell receptor beta chains from one sample, sequenced in a study of STAT5B mutations in CD4+ large granular lymphocyte leukemia. Only in-frame clones appear in the TCRdb table, and some are missing; sequencing was by immunoSEQ multiplex PCR. The sample has approximately 41,000 clones; over 75% are singletons. Material: CD4+ T cells from blood buffy coats. The source is a human donor in good health. Each CDR3 is given with its conserved first and last residue. D genes are given only for firm matches. Size tells how often a clone was seen (once, few, many) or the class of an expanded clone, and some rows leave it out.

v_call	clone_size	j_call	d_call	cdr3_aa	cdr3_nt
TRBV12-5	-	TRBJ2-3	-	CASGSAIRDTQYF	TGTGCTAGTGGTTCGGCCATCAGAGATACGCAGTATTTT
TRBV7-2	-	TRBJ2-1	TRBD1	CASSLTGQGANEQFF	TGTGCCAGCAGCTTGACGGGACAGGGGGCGAATGAGCAGTTCTTC
TRBV15	-	TRBJ2-3	-	CATSREQGGTDTQYF	TGTGCCACCAGCAGAGAACAGGGAGGCACAGATACGCAGTATTTT
TRBV9	-	TRBJ2-2	TRBD1	CASSVVQGVNTGELFF	TGTGCCAGCAGCGTAGTGCAGGGGGTTAACACCGGGGAGCTGTTTTTT
TRBV27	-	TRBJ2-2	-	CASRDYNTGELFF	TGTGCCAGCCGAGACTACAACACCGGGGAGCTGTTTTTT
TRBV19	-	TRBJ1-4	TRBD1	CASSIGTGDEKLFF	TGTGCCAGTAGTATCGGGACAGGGGATGAAAAACTGTTTTTT
TRBV19	-	TRBJ2-7	-	CASSMGSGLYEQYF	TGTGCCAGTAGTATGGGGTCGGGCCTCTACGAGCAGTACTTC
TRBV5-1	-	TRBJ1-1	-	CASSPGRIMNTEAFF	TGCGCCAGCAGCCCGGGACGGATTATGAACACTGAAGCTTTCTTT
TRBV12-5	-	TRBJ2-1	TRBD1	CASGFTGGTEQFF	TGTGCTAGTGGTTTCACAGGGGGCACTGAGCAGTTCTTC
TRBV21-1	-	TRBJ1-5	-	CASSKASGHNQPQHF	TGTGCCAGCAGCAAAGCGTCGGGTCACAATCAGCCCCAGCATTTT
TRBV5-8	-	TRBJ2-3	-	CASSLGGPGTDTQYF	TGTGCCAGCAGCTTGGGGGGGCCGGGAACAGATACGCAGTATTTT
TRBV4-3	-	TRBJ2-2	-	CASSQAWTAGELFF	TGCGCCAGCAGCCAAGCCTGGACGGCCGGGGAGCTGTTTTTT
TRBV19	few	TRBJ2-7	-	CASMGRRTYEQYF	TGTGCCAGTATGGGCCGCCGTACCTACGAGCAGTACTTC
TRBV19	-	TRBJ1-1	-	CASGDRLNTEAFF	TGTGCCAGTGGGGACCGATTGAACACTGAAGCTTTCTTT
TRBV27	few	TRBJ2-7	-	CASSLGYEQYF	TGTGCCAGCAGTTTGGGGTACGAGCAGTACTTC
TRBV27	-	TRBJ2-2	TRBD2	CASSWASGTGELFF	TGTGCCAGCAGTTGGGCTAGCGGGACCGGGGAGCTGTTTTTT
TRBV10-1	-	TRBJ2-5	TRBD1	CASSLGQTQETQYF	TGCGCCAGCAGCCTGGGACAGACTCAAGAGACCCAGTACTTC
TRBV6-5	-	TRBJ1-3	-	CASSYSRSSSGNTIYF	TGTGCCAGCAGTTACTCGAGGTCCTCCTCTGGAAACACCATATATTTT
TRBV14	-	TRBJ1-3	TRBD1	CASSQRDRDGNTIYF	TGTGCCAGCAGCCAACGGGACAGGGACGGAAACACCATATATTTT
TRBV30	-	TRBJ1-1	TRBD1	CAWKDRGQAEAFF	TGTGCCTGGAAAGACAGGGGGCAGGCTGAAGCTTTCTTT
TRBV19	-	TRBJ2-7	-	CASSALVQSHEQYF	TGTGCCAGTAGCGCCCTGGTGCAGTCCCACGAGCAGTACTTC
TRBV28	-	TRBJ2-1	-	CASSLPTGSLNEQFF	TGTGCCAGCAGCCTCCCCACGGGGAGTTTAAATGAGCAGTTCTTC
TRBV7-9	few	TRBJ1-4	TRBD1	CASSLAQGWIEKLFF	TGTGCCAGCAGCTTGGCACAGGGGTGGATTGAAAAACTGTTTTTT
TRBV11-2	-	TRBJ2-1	-	CASSSSLGRSSYNEQFF	TGTGCCAGCAGCTCGAGCCTGGGCCGAAGCTCCTACAATGAGCAGTTCTTC